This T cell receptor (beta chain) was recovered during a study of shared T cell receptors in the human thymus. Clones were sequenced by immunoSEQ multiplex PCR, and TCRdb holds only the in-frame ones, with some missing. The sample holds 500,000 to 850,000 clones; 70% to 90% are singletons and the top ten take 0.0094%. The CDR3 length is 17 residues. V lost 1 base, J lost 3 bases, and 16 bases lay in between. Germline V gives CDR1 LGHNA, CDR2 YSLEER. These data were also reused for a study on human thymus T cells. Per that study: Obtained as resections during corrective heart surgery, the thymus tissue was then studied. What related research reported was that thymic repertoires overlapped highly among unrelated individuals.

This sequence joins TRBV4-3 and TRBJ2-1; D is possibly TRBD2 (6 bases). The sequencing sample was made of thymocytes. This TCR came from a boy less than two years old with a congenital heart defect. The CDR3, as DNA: TGCGCCAGCAGCCAAGGGCTACCTAGCGAAATCTACAATGAGCAGTTCTTC. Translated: CASSQGLPSEIYNEQFF.